The rows below give T cell receptor beta chains drawn from one sample of a study of blood T cell repertoires in COVID-19. The repertoire was sequenced with immunoSEQ multiplex PCR; TCRdb's copy has only in-frame clones and lacks some. In the table there are 270,000 or so clones, 85% to 90% of which are singletons. Source material: peripheral blood. These receptors were collected from a woman aged 55-69 years with COVID-19, enrolled during active disease. Both conserved end residues are part of each CDR3. Each record gives: D gene, V gene, J gene, clone size, CDR3 protein, CDR3 DNA. D genes are given only for firm matches. The listing skips clone size in some rows; elsewhere it reads once, few, many or a size class.

-,TRBV27,TRBJ1-1,-,CASSFLGQNTEAFF,TGTGCCAGCAGTTTTTTGGGGCAGAACACTGAAGCTTTCTTT
-,TRBV2,TRBJ2-7,-,CASSGRDVSSYEQYF,TGTGCCAGCAGCGGGCGGGACGTCAGCTCCTACGAGCAGTACTTC
TRBD1,TRBV9,TRBJ2-3,-,CASSVTGEDTQYF,TGTGCCAGCAGCGTGACAGGGGAAGATACGCAGTATTTT
TRBD1,TRBV9,TRBJ1-2,-,CASSGPGTGPYYGYTF,TGTGCCAGCAGCGGCCCCGGGACAGGGCCCTACTATGGCTACACCTTC
-,TRBV11-2,TRBJ1-2,-,CASSLGGRVGGYTF,TGTGCCAGCAGCTTAGGAGGGAGGGTCGGAGGCTACACCTTC
-,TRBV6-5,TRBJ1-2,-,CASRTNSNYGYTF,TGTGCCAGCCGTACAAATTCTAACTATGGCTACACCTTC
TRBD1,TRBV19,TRBJ1-5,-,CASSRTGVGNQPQHF,TGTGCCAGTAGCCGCACAGGGGTTGGGAATCAGCCCCAGCATTTT
-,TRBV19,TRBJ1-1,-,CASTQGRAVFF,TGTGCCAGTACCCAGGGGAGGGCGGTATTCTTT
-,TRBV9,TRBJ1-2,-,CASSLARGNYGYTF,TGTGCCAGCAGCCTGGCCAGGGGTAACTATGGCTACACCTTC
-,TRBV3-1/TRBV3-2,TRBJ2-6,-,CASAPRSRQGGSGANVLTF,TGTGCCAGCGCCCCAAGGTCTCGACAGGGAGGATCTGGGGCCAACGTCCTGACTTTC
-,TRBV4-1,TRBJ1-2,-,CASSQEGDYGYTF,TGCGCCAGCAGCCAAGAAGGGGACTATGGCTACACCTTC
-,TRBV7-3,TRBJ2-2,-,CASSPQGSAGELFF,TGTGCCAGCAGCCCGCAGGGCAGCGCCGGGGAGCTGTTTTTT
-,TRBV14,TRBJ1-1,once,CASSPPPQWAGVNTEAFF,TGTGCCAGCAGTCCCCCTCCCCAGTGGGCAGGGGTGAACACTGAAGCTTTCTTT
TRBD2,TRBV4-2,TRBJ2-1,-,CASSQVTSDEQFF,TGTGCCAGCAGCCAGGTAACTAGCGATGAGCAGTTCTTC
TRBD1,TRBV5-6,TRBJ1-6,few,CASSEGQGLSLHF,TGTGCCAGCAGCGAGGGACAGGGTCTATCCCTCCACTTT
-,TRBV6-6,TRBJ1-6,-,CASSYSEGNSPLHF,TGTGCCAGCAGTTACTCGGAGGGGAATTCACCCCTCCACTTT
-,TRBV19,TRBJ1-5,-,CASSGISGQPQHF,TGTGCCAGTAGTGGAATTAGCGGTCAGCCCCAGCATTTT
-,TRBV19,TRBJ1-5,-,CATGSYSNQPQHF,TGTGCCACCGGGTCTTATAGCAATCAGCCCCAGCATTTT
TRBD1,TRBV5-5,TRBJ2-1,-,CASSLFGTANPEQFF,TGTGCCAGCAGCTTGTTTGGGACAGCCAACCCAGAGCAGTTCTTC
TRBD1,TRBV19,TRBJ1-5,few,CASSRNRGGNQPQHF,TGTGCCAGTAGTAGGAACAGGGGTGGCAATCAGCCCCAGCATTTT
TRBD2,TRBV4-3,TRBJ2-1,-,CASSPSGGPYNEQFF,TGCGCCAGCAGCCCTAGCGGGGGGCCCTACAATGAGCAGTTCTTC
-,TRBV3-1/TRBV3-2,TRBJ2-2,-,CASSPFGSNTGELFF,TGTGCCAGCAGCCCCTTCGGGTCCAACACCGGGGAGCTGTTTTTT
-,TRBV2,TRBJ2-5,-,CASSGTNRMKRQGLQETQYF,TGTGCCAGCAGTGGCACCAACCGAATGAAGAGGCAGGGCCTCCAAGAGACCCAGTACTTC
-,TRBV19,TRBJ2-6,once,CASSTSGANVLTF,TGTGCCAGTAGCACATCTGGGGCCAACGTCCTGACTTTC
-,TRBV11-2,TRBJ1-2,-,CASSYPGGGYGYTF,TGTGCCAGCAGCTACCCGGGCGGGGGGTATGGCTACACCTTC
TRBD1,TRBV4-3,TRBJ1-2,-,CASSQAGGTGYGYTF,TGCGCCAGCAGCCAAGCGGGCGGGACAGGATATGGCTACACCTTC
-,TRBV21-1,TRBJ1-2,-,CASSPGGQEYYGYTF,TGTGCCAGCAGCCCGGGGGGGCAGGAATATTATGGCTACACCTTC
-,TRBV4-2,TRBJ1-1,-,CASSQDSQDRTNEAFF,TGTGCCAGCAGCCAAGATTCCCAGGACAGAACCAACGAAGCTTTCTTT
TRBD1,TRBV19,TRBJ2-1,-,CASSIVPPDRGSEQFF,TGTGCCAGTAGTATAGTCCCCCCTGACAGGGGAAGTGAGCAGTTCTTC
-,TRBV6-1,TRBJ1-2,-,CASSEARDYGYTF,TGTGCCAGCAGTGAAGCGCGGGACTATGGCTACACCTTC
TRBD1,TRBV7-2,TRBJ1-1,-,CASSLSGGWTEAFF,TGTGCCAGCAGCTTATCAGGGGGTTGGACTGAAGCTTTCTTT
-,TRBV30,TRBJ1-6,-,CAWSELGARGSPLHF,TGTGCCTGGAGTGAACTGGGGGCAAGGGGTTCACCCCTCCACTTT
-,TRBV13,TRBJ1-2,-,CASSLGTAIYGYTF,TGTGCCAGCAGCTTAGGGACAGCGATCTATGGCTACACCTTC
TRBD1,TRBV5-1,TRBJ2-1,-,CASSPRGQNSEQFF,TGCGCCAGCAGCCCCAGGGGGCAAAATAGTGAGCAGTTCTTC
-,TRBV19,TRBJ1-1,-,CASSIGRGTEAFF,TGTGCCAGTAGTATAGGACGAGGAACTGAAGCTTTCTTT
TRBD2,TRBV4-2,TRBJ2-2,-,CASSGLAGQNTGELFF,TGTGCCAGCAGCGGGCTAGCGGGGCAAAACACCGGGGAGCTGTTTTTT
-,TRBV7-2,TRBJ2-4,-,CASSLEALGRSFKNIQYF,TGTGCCAGCAGCTTAGAGGCCTTGGGGCGGTCCTTCAAAAACATTCAGTACTTC
-,TRBV7-2,TRBJ1-1,-,CASSLRQVNTEAFF,TGTGCCAGCAGCTTACGGCAGGTTAACACTGAAGCTTTCTTT
TRBD1,TRBV19,TRBJ1-2,once,CASNYRGTDNGYTF,TGTGCCAGTAATTATAGGGGGACAGACAATGGCTACACCTTC
-,TRBV19,TRBJ1-1,few,CASSIGVSGEAFF,TGTGCCAGTAGTATCGGGGTCAGCGGTGAAGCTTTCTTT
-,TRBV5-1,TRBJ2-5,-,CASSPQGGEQETQYF,TGCGCCAGCAGCCCCCAAGGGGGGGAACAAGAGACCCAGTACTTC
-,TRBV3-1/TRBV3-2,TRBJ1-1,-,CASSRTVRGGNTEAFF,TGTGCCAGCAGCCGGACAGTTAGAGGGGGAAACACTGAAGCTTTCTTT
TRBD1,TRBV5-6,TRBJ2-2,-,CASSPVGQPNTGELFF,TGTGCCAGCAGCCCGGTGGGACAGCCGAACACCGGGGAGCTGTTTTTT
-,TRBV3-1/TRBV3-2,TRBJ1-5,once,CASSQEGWGDSNQPQHF,TGTGCCAGCAGCCAAGAGGGGTGGGGGGATAGCAATCAGCCCCAGCATTTT
-,TRBV12-3/TRBV12-4,TRBJ2-4,-,CASTQELNIQYF,TGTGCCAGCACTCAGGAATTAAACATTCAGTACTTC
-,TRBV24-1,TRBJ1-1,-,CATSDHQGHEAFF,TGTGCCACCAGTGATCACCAGGGGCATGAAGCTTTCTTT
TRBD2,TRBV30,TRBJ2-5,-,CAWGAGETQYF,TGTGCCTGGGGAGCGGGGGAGACCCAGTACTTC
-,TRBV7-9,TRBJ2-3,-,CASSLAPGSTDTQYF,TGTGCCAGCAGCTTAGCCCCAGGTAGCACAGATACGCAGTATTTT
TRBD1,TRBV9,TRBJ1-2,once,CASSVDPGGGYGYTF,TGTGCCAGCAGCGTAGATCCAGGGGGAGGCTATGGCTACACCTTC
TRBD1,TRBV9,TRBJ1-1,-,CASSSRDRGTEAFF,TGTGCCAGCAGCAGCCGGGACAGGGGAACTGAAGCTTTCTTT
-,TRBV25-1,TRBJ2-5,-,CASSESKGRGSWTQYF,TGTGCCAGCAGTGAATCAAAAGGGAGGGGGTCTTGGACCCAGTACTTC
-,TRBV10-3,TRBJ2-2,few,CAASPGPGELFF,TGTGCCGCCAGTCCAGGTCCAGGGGAGCTGTTTTTT
-,TRBV30,TRBJ1-2,-,CAWSVGGHPYGYTF,TGTGCCTGGAGTGTTGGCGGCCACCCCTATGGCTACACCTTC
TRBD2,TRBV6-6,TRBJ2-1,-,CASSYLNPNSGNEQFF,TGTGCCAGCAGTTACCTCAATCCCAATAGCGGGAATGAGCAGTTCTTC